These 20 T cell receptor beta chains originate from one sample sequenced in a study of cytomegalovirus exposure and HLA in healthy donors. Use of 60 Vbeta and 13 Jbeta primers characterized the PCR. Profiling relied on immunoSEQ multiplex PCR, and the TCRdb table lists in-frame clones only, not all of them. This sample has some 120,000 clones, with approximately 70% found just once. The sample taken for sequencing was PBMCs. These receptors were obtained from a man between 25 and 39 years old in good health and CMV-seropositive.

CDR3 coding DNA: TGTGCCAGCAGCTACCAACGGACAGCCCCCTATGGCTACACCTTC. Its translation: CASSYQRTAPYGYTF. V is TRBV7-9 and J is TRBJ1-2, with D possibly TRBD1 on 6 matching bases. The CDR3 totals 15 residues. CDR1 is SEHNR and CDR2 is FQNEAQ in the germline V gene (reference sequence). Trimming shortened V by 4 bases and J by 4 bases, and 16 bases separated the two germline ends.

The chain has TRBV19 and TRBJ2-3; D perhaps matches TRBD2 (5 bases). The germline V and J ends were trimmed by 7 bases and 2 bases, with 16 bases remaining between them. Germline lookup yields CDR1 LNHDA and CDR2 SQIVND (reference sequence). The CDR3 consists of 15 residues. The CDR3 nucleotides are TGTGCCAGTACAAAGGACTCAGATTCCACAGATACGCAGTATTTT. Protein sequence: CASTKDSDSTDTQYF.

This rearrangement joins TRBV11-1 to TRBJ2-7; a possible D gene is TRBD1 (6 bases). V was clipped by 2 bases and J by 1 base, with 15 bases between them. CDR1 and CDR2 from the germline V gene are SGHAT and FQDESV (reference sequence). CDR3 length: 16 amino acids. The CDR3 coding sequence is TGTGCCAGCAGCTTATCCTGGGACATGGAGTCCTACGAGCAGTACTTC. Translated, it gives CASSLSWDMESYEQYF.

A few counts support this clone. As DNA, the CDR3 is TGTGCCAGCTTTAAGGGAGGAGAAGCTTTCTTT. It codes for CASFKGGEAFF. This sequence joins TRBV6-1 and TRBJ1-1, with D unclear. Deletions cut 8 bases from V and 8 bases from J, with 12 bases between. In germline, CDR1 is MNHNS, CDR2 SASEGT. The CDR3 length is 11 residues.

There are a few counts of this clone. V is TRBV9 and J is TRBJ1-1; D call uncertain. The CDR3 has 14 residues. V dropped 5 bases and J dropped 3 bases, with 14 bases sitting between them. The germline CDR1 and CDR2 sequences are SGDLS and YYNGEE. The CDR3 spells CASSPNPYDTEAFF. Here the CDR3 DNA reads TGTGCCAGCAGTCCCAACCCCTACGACACTGAAGCTTTCTTT.

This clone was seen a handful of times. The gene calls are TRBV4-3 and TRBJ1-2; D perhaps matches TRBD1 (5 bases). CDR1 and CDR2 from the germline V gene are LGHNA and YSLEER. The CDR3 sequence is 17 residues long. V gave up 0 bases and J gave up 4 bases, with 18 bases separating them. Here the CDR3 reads CASSQDLVTALSYGYTF. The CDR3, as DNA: TGCGCCAGCAGCCAAGATCTCGTGACAGCATTATCCTATGGCTACACCTTC.

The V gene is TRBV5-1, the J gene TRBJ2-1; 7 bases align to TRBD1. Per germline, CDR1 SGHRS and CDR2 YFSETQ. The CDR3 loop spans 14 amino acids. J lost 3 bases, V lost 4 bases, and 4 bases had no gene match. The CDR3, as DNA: TGCGCCAGCAGCCCGGACAGGAACTACAATGAGCAGTTCTTC. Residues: CASSPDRNYNEQFF.

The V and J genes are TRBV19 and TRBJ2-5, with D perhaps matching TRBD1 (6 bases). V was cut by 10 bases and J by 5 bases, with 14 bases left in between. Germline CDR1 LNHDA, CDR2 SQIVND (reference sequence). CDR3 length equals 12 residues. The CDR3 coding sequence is TGTGCCACCTCGTGGGGGCTGGAGACCCAGTACTTC. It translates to CATSWGLETQYF.

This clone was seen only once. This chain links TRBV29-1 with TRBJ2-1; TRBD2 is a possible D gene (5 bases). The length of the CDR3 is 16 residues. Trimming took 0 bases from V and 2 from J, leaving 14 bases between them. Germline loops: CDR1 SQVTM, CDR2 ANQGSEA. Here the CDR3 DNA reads TGCAGCGTTGAAGATCGGCTAGCAAGCACCTACAATGAGCAGTTCTTC. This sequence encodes CSVEDRLASTYNEQFF.

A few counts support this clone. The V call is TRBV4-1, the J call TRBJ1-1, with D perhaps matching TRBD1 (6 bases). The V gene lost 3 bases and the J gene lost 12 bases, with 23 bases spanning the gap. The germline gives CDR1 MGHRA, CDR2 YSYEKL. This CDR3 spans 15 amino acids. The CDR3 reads CASSQSSAGGVGTFF. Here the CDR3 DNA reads TGCGCCAGCAGCCAGTCATCAGCGGGGGGCGTAGGGACTTTCTTT.

CDR3: CASSRPTGSRNTIYF. The CDR3 bases are TGTGCCAGCAGCCGCCCGACAGGGAGCCGAAACACCATATATTTT. V is TRBV5-8 and J is TRBJ1-3; 7 bases match TRBD1. V was pared by 4 bases and J by 5 bases, with 9 bases of the junction left unmatched. The CDR3 has 15 amino acids. Germline V gene data show CDR1 as SGHTS and CDR2 as YDEGEE. Filled out from reference TRBV5-8 and TRBJ1-3, the complete variable domain reads EAGVTQSPTHLIKTRGQQATLRCSPISGHTSVYWYQQALGLGLQFLLWYDEGEERNRGNFPPRFSGRQFPNYSSELNVNALELEDSALYLCASSRPTGSRNTIYFGEGSWLTVV.

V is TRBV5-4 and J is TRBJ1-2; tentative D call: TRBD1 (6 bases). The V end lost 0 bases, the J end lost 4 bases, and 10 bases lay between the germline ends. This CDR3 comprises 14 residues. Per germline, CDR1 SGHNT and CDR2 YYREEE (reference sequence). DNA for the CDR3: TGTGCCAGCAGCTTGGAACCGGACAGCTATGGCTACACCTTC. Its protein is CASSLEPDSYGYTF.

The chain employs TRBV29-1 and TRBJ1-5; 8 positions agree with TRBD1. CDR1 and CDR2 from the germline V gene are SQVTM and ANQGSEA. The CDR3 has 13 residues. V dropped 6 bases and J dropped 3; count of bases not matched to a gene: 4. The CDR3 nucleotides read TGCAGCGTCCTGGACAGGGACAATCAGCCCCAGCATTTT. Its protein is CSVLDRDNQPQHF.

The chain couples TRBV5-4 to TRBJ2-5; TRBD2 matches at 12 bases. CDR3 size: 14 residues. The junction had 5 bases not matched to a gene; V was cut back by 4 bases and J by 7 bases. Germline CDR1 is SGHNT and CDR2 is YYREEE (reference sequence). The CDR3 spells CASSQTSGGGTQYF. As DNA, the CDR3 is TGTGCCAGCAGCCAGACTAGCGGGGGCGGGACCCAGTACTTC.

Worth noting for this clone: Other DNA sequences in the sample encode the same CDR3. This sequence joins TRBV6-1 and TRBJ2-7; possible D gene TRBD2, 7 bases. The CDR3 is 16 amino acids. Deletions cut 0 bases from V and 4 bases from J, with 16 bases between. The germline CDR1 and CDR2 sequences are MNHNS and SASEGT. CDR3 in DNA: TGTGCCAGCAGTGAAGCGATCGGGGGGCGCCTATACGAGCAGTACTTC. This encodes CASSEAIGGRLYEQYF.

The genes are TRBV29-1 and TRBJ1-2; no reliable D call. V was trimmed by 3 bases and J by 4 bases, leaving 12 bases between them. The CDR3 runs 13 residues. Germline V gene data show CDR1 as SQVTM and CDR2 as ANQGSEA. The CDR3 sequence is CSVDFAEPYGYTF. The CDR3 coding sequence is TGCAGCGTTGATTTTGCTGAGCCCTATGGCTACACCTTC.

CDR3 sequence reads: CASSRETGGDTGELFF. The CDR3 coding sequence is TGTGCCAGCAGCCGTGAAACAGGGGGGGACACCGGGGAGCTGTTTTTT. The chain carries TRBV5-4 and TRBJ2-2, with a tentative D call TRBD1 (8 bases). Deletions cut 4 bases from V and 3 bases from J, with 16 bases between. The CDR3 consists of 16 residues. Germline assignment: CDR1 SGHNT and CDR2 YYREEE (reference sequence).

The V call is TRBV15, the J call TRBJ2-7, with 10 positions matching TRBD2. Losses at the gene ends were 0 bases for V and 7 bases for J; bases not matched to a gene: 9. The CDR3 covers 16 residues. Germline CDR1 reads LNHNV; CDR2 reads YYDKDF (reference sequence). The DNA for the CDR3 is TGTGCCACCAGCAGAGATAAGCCTAGCGGGGGTCGGGAGCAGTACTTC. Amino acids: CATSRDKPSGGREQYF.

The CDR3 reads CALGTGDSYEQYF. As DNA, the CDR3 is TGTGCCTTAGGGACAGGGGACTCCTACGAGCAGTACTTC. The V gene is TRBV30, the J gene TRBJ2-7; 10 positions agree with TRBD1. Germline V CDR1 and CDR2: GTSNPN, SVGIG (reference sequence). The CDR3 extends over 13 amino acids. V shed 7 bases and J 0 bases; nucleotides not matched to a gene: 3.

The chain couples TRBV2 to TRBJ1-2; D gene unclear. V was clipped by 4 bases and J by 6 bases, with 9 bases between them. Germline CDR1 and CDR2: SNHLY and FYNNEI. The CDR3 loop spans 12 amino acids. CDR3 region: CASSGLNNGYTF. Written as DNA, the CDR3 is TGTGCCAGCAGTGGGCTGAACAATGGCTACACCTTC.